The 26 T cell receptor beta chains listed next were all sequenced from one sample in a study of metastatic and nonmetastatic thyroid tumors. TCRdb used MiXCR to call clones anew from the PCR reads. The sample lists 30,000 to 35,000 clones, 30% seen once, with 25% to 35% in the top ten. All patients were untreated before thyroid surgery. Material for sequencing was blood. These receptors were collected from a female donor with papillary thyroid cancer or a benign thyroid nodule (not recorded which). Some clones in this sample may be carry-over from other donors' samples.

As regards this clone: One end of the junction is discordant with germline, which a read error may explain. CDR3 region: CSSSLGGGGNQPQHF. The CDR3 DNA reads TGTTCCAGCAGCTTAGGGGGTGGCGGCAATCAGCCCCAGCATTTT. The chain couples TRBV7-8 to TRBJ1-5; D may be TRBD1 (6 bases). This CDR3 region has 15 residues. In germline, CDR1 is SGHVS, CDR2 FQNEAQ.

This CDR3 reads CASSPIGQFDDGYTF. In nucleotides, the CDR3 is TGTGCCAGCAGCCCAATAGGACAATTTGATGATGGCTACACCTTC. V usage is TRBV11-3 and J usage is TRBJ1-2; TRBD1 might be the D (5 bases). Germline CDR1 SGHNT, CDR2 YENEEA. The V end was cut by 5 bases, the J end by 6 bases, with 19 bases between. This CDR3 has 15 amino acids.

This clone was found many times. The chain links TRBV27 to TRBJ2-6; 9 bases map to TRBD1. The CDR3 length is 19 residues. In germline, CDR1 is MNHEY, CDR2 SMNVEV (reference sequence). The V segment lost 3 bases and the J segment 3 bases; nucleotides outside the gene matches: 12. The DNA for the CDR3 is TGTGCCAGCAGTTTTAAATCGCGGACAGGGGTTTTTGGGGCCAACGTCCTGACTTTC. Its protein is CASSFKSRTGVFGANVLTF.

V gene TRBV30 combines with J gene TRBJ2-1, with D hard to call. The CDR3 sequence is 14 residues long. The germline gives CDR1 GTSNPN, CDR2 SVGIG (reference sequence). V dropped 6 bases and J dropped 5 bases, with 17 bases sitting between them. The CDR3 DNA follows: TGTGCCTGCCGTCCCCCGCCCGGAGACAATGAGCAGTTCTTC. Encoded protein: CACRPPPGDNEQFF. The full variable domain, completed using reference TRBV30 and TRBJ2-1, is SQTIHQWPATLVQPVGSPLSLECTVEGTSNPNLYWYRQAAGRGLQLLFYSVGIGQISSEVPQNLSASRPQDRQFILSSKKLLLSDSGFYLCACRPPPGDNEQFFGPGTRLTVL.

This chain uses TRBV3-1 with TRBJ2-3; weak D call: TRBD2 (6 bases). Germline CDR1 is LGHDT and CDR2 is YNNKEL (reference sequence). The CDR3 runs to 15 residues. Trimming cost V 5 bases and J 5 bases, with 17 bases left between them. The CDR3 DNA is TGTGCCAGCAGCACCTCACCGGGGGAAAGAGATACGCAGTATTTT. Translation gives CASSTSPGERDTQYF.

Judged by abundance, this clone is medium-sized. V and J are TRBV20-1 and TRBJ1-2; D gene unclear. CDR1 DFQATT and CDR2 SNEGSKA come from the germline V gene (reference sequence). V lost 1 base, J lost 1 base, and 10 bases lay in between. The CDR3 has 14 amino acids. The CDR3 is CSARGGDINYGYTF. The CDR3 coding sequence is TGCAGTGCTAGAGGAGGTGATATTAACTATGGCTACACCTTC.

This rearrangement joins TRBV27 to TRBJ2-7; no reliable D call. With 8 bases removed from V and 3 bases from J, the gap between germline ends came to 5 bases. Germline V lookup: CDR1 MNHEY, CDR2 SMNVEV (reference sequence). CDR3 length equals 10 residues. The CDR3 nucleotides read TGTGCCAGCGGCGACTACGAGCAGTACTTC. Amino acids: CASGDYEQYF.

This clone is judged medium-sized. The gene calls are TRBV20-1 and TRBJ2-7, with 11 nucleotides matching TRBD2. V shed 3 bases, J shed 3 bases, and the junction held 1 base outside the gene matches. Germline CDR1 is DFQATT and CDR2 is SNEGSKA (reference sequence). The CDR3 covers 13 residues. The CDR3 reads CSARGLADYEQYF. The CDR3 bases are TGCAGTGCTAGGGGACTAGCGGACTACGAGCAGTACTTC.

This clone occurred many times. The rearrangement joins TRBV4-3 to TRBJ2-2; the D is unclear. CDR1 and CDR2 (germline): LGHNA, YSLEER. The CDR3 runs 17 residues. Trimming shortened V by 0 bases and J by 3 bases, and 14 bases separated the two germline ends. CDR3 in DNA: TGCGCCAGCAGCCAAGAACTTCTAGGAGTCCACACCGGGGAGCTGTTTTTT. Amino acids: CASSQELLGVHTGELFF.

This clone was seen ten or more times. Here the CDR3 DNA reads TGTGCCAGCAGTTACTCGAGGGGAAGGGGTTACGAGCAGTACTTC. As protein: CASSYSRGRGYEQYF. The genes are TRBV6-2 or TRBV6-3 and TRBJ2-7; D tentatively fits TRBD1 or TRBD2 (5 bases each). Germline-derived CDR1 and CDR2 are MNHEY and SVGEGT. There are 15 residues in the CDR3. The V end lost 0 bases, the J end lost 4 bases, and 13 bases lay between the germline ends.

This clone was seen many times. The chain has TRBV7-9 and TRBJ2-3; TRBD1 aligns across 7 bases. The CDR3 spans 14 residues. The V and J ends lost 5 bases and 6 bases, in that order; junction bases with no gene match: 8. The germline gives CDR1 SEHNR, CDR2 FQNEAQ (reference sequence). CDR3 sequence reads: CASSPNTGEDTQYF. DNA of the CDR3: TGTGCCAGCAGCCCTAATACAGGGGAGGATACGCAGTATTTT.

This clone has ten or more counts. This chain joins TRBV6-1 and TRBJ2-5; tentatively, D is TRBD1 (6 bases). In germline, CDR1 is MNHNS, CDR2 SASEGT. The V end lost 8 bases, the J end lost 2 bases, and 12 bases lay between the germline ends. CDR3 length: 13 amino acids. The CDR3 nucleotides read TGTGCCAGCGAATCCACAGGGCAAGAGACCCAGTACTTC. It codes for CASESTGQETQYF.

In this sample, this clone turned up a few times. The V call is TRBV6-1, the J call TRBJ1-5; D is perhaps TRBD1 (5 bases). Germline CDR1 and CDR2: MNHNS and SASEGT. The V and J ends lost 5 bases and 6 bases respectively, with 8 bases between them. The CDR3 extends over 12 amino acids. The CDR3 is CASSKGTQPQHF. CDR3 DNA: TGTGCCAGCAGTAAAGGGACTCAGCCCCAGCATTTT.

This chain links TRBV20-1 with TRBJ2-3, with a weak D call TRBD2 (6 bases). The CDR3 spans 13 residues. Germline assignment: CDR1 DFQATT and CDR2 SNEGSKA (reference sequence). V lost 2 bases and J 1 base, leaving 7 bases between the germline ends. The CDR3 here is CSARPSGTDTQYF. The CDR3 DNA reads as TGCAGTGCTAGACCTAGCGGCACAGATACGCAGTATTTT.

This chain connects TRBV4-1 to TRBJ2-7; D might be TRBD2 (7 bases). The CDR3 contains 15 residues. Germline CDR1 and CDR2: MGHRA and YSYEKL. Trimming removed 4 bases at V and 0 bases at J, with 13 bases between. CDR3 sequence (DNA): TGCGCCAGCAGCCTAGGGGGGGAAAGCTCCTACGAGCAGTACTTC. Protein: CASSLGGESSYEQYF.

The gene calls are TRBV6-1 and TRBJ1-2; D possibly corresponds to TRBD1 (5 bases). V was clipped by 5 bases and J by 4 bases, with 11 bases between them. CDR1 is MNHNS, CDR2 SASEGT, per germline. This CDR3 is built from 13 residues. The CDR3 sequence is CASSKGRLYGYTF. CDR3 in DNA: TGTGCCAGCAGTAAGGGACGGCTCTATGGCTACACCTTC.

In this sample, this clone turned up many times. The CDR3, as DNA: TGTGCCAGCGGACCGGGGACGTCAATCACCTACGAGCAGTACTTC. Translation: CASGPGTSITYEQYF. This chain joins TRBV6-1 and TRBJ2-7; the D call may be TRBD1 or TRBD2 (5 bases each). V was clipped by 8 bases and J by 2 bases, with 19 bases between them. This CDR3 comprises 15 residues. Germline assignment: CDR1 MNHNS and CDR2 SASEGT.

CDR3 region: CAWSVWVGGRTEAFF. The CDR3 DNA is TGTGCCTGGAGTGTATGGGTGGGGGGGCGGACTGAAGCTTTCTTT. The chain recombines TRBV30 with TRBJ1-1; D may be TRBD1 (6 bases). CDR3 length equals 15 residues. The V gene's germline CDR1 is GTSNPN and CDR2 SVGIG (reference sequence). The V gene lost 0 bases and the J gene lost 5 bases, with 16 bases spanning the gap. The full variable domain, in which reference TRBV30 and TRBJ1-1 provide the parts outside the CDR3, is SQTIHQWPATLVQPVGSPLSLECTVEGTSNPNLYWYRQAAGRGLQLLFYSVGIGQISSEVPQNLSASRPQDRQFILSSKKLLLSDSGFYLCAWSVWVGGRTEAFFGQGTRLTVV.

This clone was counted many times. This chain joins TRBV15 and TRBJ2-7, with 8 positions matching TRBD1. V lost 4 bases and J lost 5; bases outside the gene matches: 16. There are 17 residues in the CDR3. Germline lookup yields CDR1 LNHNV and CDR2 YYDKDF (reference sequence). The CDR3 loop reads CATSMVQGAPRVDEQYF. CDR3 coding DNA: TGTGCCACCAGCATGGTCCAGGGGGCCCCTCGGGTGGACGAGCAGTACTTC.

The table lists this clone with a few counts. The V and J genes are TRBV19 and TRBJ2-5, with a weak D call TRBD2 (6 bases). The CDR3 sequence is 15 residues long. V was trimmed by 5 bases and J by 2 bases, leaving 15 bases between them. CDR1 and CDR2 (germline): LNHDA, SQIVND (reference sequence). The CDR3: CASSGNPGLQETQYF. The DNA of the CDR3 is TGTGCCAGTAGTGGGAACCCGGGACTGCAAGAGACCCAGTACTTC.

Details on this clone: A read error may be the cause here, since a much bigger clone is one base away. The chain employs TRBV7-9 and TRBJ1-1; D unresolved. Germline loops: CDR1 SEHNR, CDR2 FQNEAQ (reference sequence). V was pared by 3 bases and J by 6 bases, with 17 bases between. The CDR3 runs to 15 residues. The CDR3 sequence is CASSFPTWVRAEAFF. The DNA of the CDR3 is TGTGCCAGCAGCTTTCCAACATGGGTTCGTGCTGAAGCTTTCTTT.

This clone was seen repeatedly, ten times or more. The rearrangement joins TRBV6-2 or TRBV6-3 to TRBJ2-3, with 7 nucleotides matching TRBD2. From germline, CDR1 is MNHEY and CDR2 SVGEGT. The CDR3 contains 15 residues. V lost 5 bases, J lost 3 bases, and 8 bases stayed unmatched. The DNA of the CDR3 is TGTGCCAGCAGTACCGGACTAGTAGAAACAGATACGCAGTATTTT. Its protein product is CASSTGLVETDTQYF.

A few counts support this clone. The chain uses TRBV27 and TRBJ2-1; D remains ambiguous. The CDR3 covers 16 residues. Germline loops: CDR1 MNHEY, CDR2 SMNVEV (reference sequence). The CDR3 reads CSISLPRRTTYNEQFF. The CDR3 nucleotides are TGTTCCATCAGTCTCCCGCGACGGACCACCTACAATGAGCAGTTCTTC.

The count of this clone is one. The CDR3 is CASSEVEGSPSDTQYF. In nucleotides, the CDR3 is TGTGCCAGCAGTGAAGTGGAGGGGTCGCCCTCTGATACGCAGTATTTT. The chain links TRBV6-1 to TRBJ2-3; D perhaps matches TRBD2 (6 bases). Germline-derived CDR1 and CDR2 are MNHNS and SASEGT. The V and J ends lost 1 base and 6 bases respectively, with 17 bases between them. The CDR3 length is 16 residues.

This clone was seen at least ten times. The J gene is TRBJ2-3, the V gene TRBV6-1; D not resolved. With 6 bases removed from V and 1 base from J, the gap between germline ends came to 14 bases. This CDR3 region has 15 residues. Germline-derived CDR1 and CDR2 are MNHNS and SASEGT. In nucleotides, the CDR3 is TGTGCCAGCAGCGACTTTGGCGGAGGCACAGATACGCAGTATTTT. Protein: CASSDFGGGTDTQYF.

The chain links TRBV20-1 to TRBJ2-7, with 9 bases fitting TRBD2. Per the germline V gene, CDR1 is DFQATT and CDR2 is SNEGSKA (reference sequence). V was pared by 1 base and J by 1 base, with 5 bases of the junction left unmatched. The CDR3 covers 15 residues. Here the CDR3 reads CSARVGGRASYEQYF. In nucleotides, the CDR3 is TGCAGTGCTAGAGTCGGCGGGAGGGCTTCCTACGAGCAGTACTTC.